What follows are 10 T cell receptor beta chains derived from one specimen sequenced in a study of T cells in localized non-small cell lung cancer. The repertoire was sequenced with immunoSEQ multiplex PCR; TCRdb's copy has only in-frame clones and lacks some. The sample has over 10,000 clones, 85% seen once. The material sequenced was peripheral blood, taken before any cancer treatment. These receptors all come from a male donor aged 60 or over with stage I lung adenocarcinoma.

The chain joins TRBV11-1 to TRBJ1-2; D call uncertain. The V end lost 2 bases, the J end lost 1 base, and 8 bases lay between the germline ends. Germline assignment: CDR1 SGHAT and CDR2 FQDESV (reference sequence). This CDR3 has 14 residues. In DNA, the CDR3 is TGTGCCAGCAGCTTAACCGACGGTAACTATGGCTACACCTTC. Translating gives CASSLTDGNYGYTF.

This rearrangement joins TRBV11-3 to TRBJ1-3; D may be TRBD1 (6 bases). Trimming stripped 1 base from V and 8 bases from J, with 15 bases between. CDR3 size: 15 residues. Germline V CDR1 and CDR2: SGHNT, YENEEA. For the CDR3, the DNA is TGTGCCAGCAGCTTAGCCCTGACAGGCATGGACACCATATATTTT. This sequence encodes CASSLALTGMDTIYF.

The rearrangement links TRBV28 to TRBJ2-3, with 8 bases that match TRBD2. CDR1 is MDHEN, CDR2 SYDVKM, per germline. V lost 5 bases to trimming and J lost 2 bases; unmatched junction nucleotides: 18. CDR3 length: 19 residues. CDR3 bases: TGTGCCAGCAGTCCCGGAGAAGAGGGTGGGCGGGGGGTCACAGATACGCAGTATTTT. Protein: CASSPGEEGGRGVTDTQYF. Combining the CDR3 with reference TRBV28 and TRBJ2-3 gives the whole variable domain DVKVTQSSRYLVKRTGEKVFLECVQDMDHENMFWYRQDPGLGLRLIYFSYDVKMKEKGDIPEGYSVSREKKERFSLILESASTNQTSMYLCASSPGEEGGRGVTDTQYFGPGTRLTVL.

The genes are TRBV11-3 and TRBJ2-4; tentative D call: TRBD1 (7 bases). Per the germline V gene, CDR1 is SGHNT and CDR2 is YENEEA. The length of the CDR3 is 16 residues. V was shortened by 0 bases and J by 7 bases, with 16 bases between the two germline ends. The CDR3 DNA reads as TGTGCCAGCAGCTTAGATCCTGTGACAGGGAGGAACATTCAGTACTTC. Amino acid sequence: CASSLDPVTGRNIQYF.

The rearrangement joins TRBV4-3 to TRBJ2-2; no reliable D call. CDR3 length: 15 residues. Deletions cut 1 base from V and 6 bases from J, with 12 bases between. CDR1 LGHNA and CDR2 YSLEER come from the germline V gene. CDR3 loop: CASSQGRGVAGELFF. The CDR3 DNA reads as TGCGCCAGCAGCCAAGGAAGAGGAGTTGCCGGGGAGCTGTTTTTT.

This chain connects TRBV7-9 to TRBJ2-7, with TRBD2 identical over 7 bases. CDR1 is SEHNR, CDR2 FQNEAQ, per germline (reference sequence). CDR3 length: 17 amino acids. V was clipped by 5 bases and J by 3 bases; unmatched bases: 16. The chain's CDR3 is CASSPPPGWGGGYEQYF. CDR3 bases: TGTGCCAGCAGCCCACCGCCGGGGTGGGGGGGAGGCTACGAGCAGTACTTC.

This clone was counted a single time. This chain joins TRBV7-2 and TRBJ2-3, with no clear D. The CDR3 has 12 amino acids. Trimming removed 3 bases at V and 7 bases at J, with 8 bases between. CDR1 and CDR2 from the germline V gene are SGHTA and FQGNSA. CDR3 nucleotides: TGTGCCAGCAGCTTCGACGGATATACGCAGTATTTT. This sequence encodes CASSFDGYTQYF.

The genes are TRBV5-1 and TRBJ2-7; D unclear. Germline-derived CDR1 and CDR2 are SGHRS and YFSETQ. The V end lost 0 bases, the J end lost 0 bases, and 10 bases lay between the germline ends. This CDR3 region has 15 residues. CDR3 sequence reads: CASSLDPSSSYEQYF. The CDR3 nucleotides read TGCGCCAGCAGCTTGGACCCCTCTAGCTCCTACGAGCAGTACTTC.

The CDR3 here is CASSQAGGTTDTQYF. The CDR3 region has the DNA TGCGCCAGCAGCCAAGCCGGCGGAACCACAGATACGCAGTATTTT. The V and J genes are TRBV4-3 and TRBJ2-3; D gene unclear. CDR1 is LGHNA, CDR2 YSLEER, per germline. Deletions cut 1 base from V and 2 bases from J, with 10 bases between. The CDR3 totals 15 residues.

The chain employs TRBV5-1 and TRBJ1-3; D ambiguous. V lost 4 bases and J 2 bases, leaving 13 bases between the germline ends. This CDR3 spans 15 amino acids. The germline V gene has CDR1 SGHRS and CDR2 YFSETQ. The chain's CDR3 is CASSPTGVTGNTIYF. In DNA form, the CDR3 reads TGCGCCAGCAGCCCGACCGGGGTGACTGGAAACACCATATATTTT. Full variable domain (missing parts from reference TRBV5-1 and TRBJ1-3): KAGVTQTPRYLIKTRGQQVTLSCSPISGHRSVSWYQQTPGQGLQFLFEYFSETQRNKGNFPGRFSGRQFSNSRSEMNVSTLELGDSALYLCASSPTGVTGNTIYFGEGSWLTVV.